The T cell receptor beta chain described here comes from a study of long-term antiretroviral therapy in people with HIV. As to this clone: Antigen unknown.

Assay version v3.0 of immunoSEQ was used, and it was run at survey level. Some clones are missing from TCRdb's copy, which holds only in-frame ones; the method was immunoSEQ multiplex PCR. The data show about 10,000 clones, approximately 80% seen once. Regarding the study as a whole: After ART, diversity increased yet remained lower than transplant donor controls.

CDR3 length: 16 residues. The V and J ends lost 2 bases and 4 bases, in that order; junction bases with no gene match: 4. Germline values: CDR1 MNHEY, CDR2 SVGAGI. Sequencing used unsorted PBMCs, obtained 0.7 years after starting antiretroviral therapy. This sequence originates from a man aged 35 to 55 with HIV. The J gene is TRBJ2-1, the V gene TRBV6-5, with TRBD2 identical over 11 bases. CDR3 bases: TGTGCCAGCAGTTACCTCCTAGCGGGAGGTTACAATGAGCAGTTCTTC. It is translated as CASSYLLAGGYNEQFF.